Each of the 27 T cell receptor beta chains below was sequenced from the same sample in a study of control samples from healthy donors and cancer patients. Profiling relied on immunoSEQ multiplex PCR, and the TCRdb table lists in-frame clones only, not all of them. The data show just under 65,000 clones, 75% to 85% seen once. The sequencing sample was made of blood. The receptors stem from a middle-aged man in good health.

The gene calls are TRBV6-1 and TRBJ2-5; 11 nucleotides line up with TRBD2. V was clipped by 4 bases and J by 5 bases; unmatched bases: 9. The CDR3 contains 16 residues. Germline-derived CDR1 and CDR2 are MNHNS and SASEGT. The CDR3 region is CASSVAGTSGRETQYF. CDR3 DNA: TGTGCCAGCAGTGTCGCCGGGACTAGCGGCCGGGAGACCCAGTACTTC.

The J gene is TRBJ1-1, the V gene TRBV5-6, with D possibly TRBD1 on 6 matching bases. This CDR3 contains 15 residues. Trimming pared 4 bases from V and 5 bases from J, leaving 18 bases between. Germline V gives CDR1 SGHDT, CDR2 YYEEEE. In DNA form, the CDR3 reads TGTGCCAGCAGCCGTGTAAACAGGGAGGGAACTGAAGCTTTCTTT. It codes for CASSRVNREGTEAFF.

This clone was recorded once. The rearrangement links TRBV7-2 to TRBJ1-1; no clear D gene. V lost 0 bases to trimming and J lost 3 bases, with 11 bases between them. Germline loops: CDR1 SGHTA, CDR2 FQGNSA. The CDR3 consists of 15 residues. CDR3 bases: TGTGCCAGCAGCTTAGCGGCAGGCGGTGACACTGAAGCTTTCTTT. Translation gives CASSLAAGGDTEAFF.

This clone was detected only once. V usage is TRBV12-3 or TRBV12-4 and J usage is TRBJ2-7, with D perhaps matching TRBD2 (6 bases). The CDR3 has 13 residues. Trimming took 3 bases from V and 6 from J, leaving 12 bases between them. The CDR3, as DNA: TGTGCCAGCAGTTTTGCCGGGAGCTCCGAGCAGTACTTC. This codes for CASSFAGSSEQYF.

This rearrangement joins TRBV4-3 to TRBJ2-1; 7 positions agree with TRBD1. The V and J ends lost 3 bases and 0 bases, in that order; junction bases with no gene match: 2. CDR1 LGHNA and CDR2 YSLEER come from the germline V gene. The CDR3 has 15 amino acids. The CDR3 coding sequence is TGCGCCAGCAGCCAGGACAGGTACTCCTACAATGAGCAGTTCTTC. Amino acids: CASSQDRYSYNEQFF.

The CDR3 here is CATSRASIGQETQYF. The CDR3 DNA sequence: TGTGCCACCAGCAGAGCTTCAATAGGGCAAGAGACCCAGTACTTC. V gene TRBV15 combines with J gene TRBJ2-5; no clear D. Trimming cost V 1 base and J 2 bases, with 11 bases left between them. Germline CDR1 is LNHNV and CDR2 is YYDKDF (reference sequence). CDR3 length: 15 amino acids.

The rearrangement links TRBV28 to TRBJ1-5; a weak D match, TRBD1 (6 bases). Germline assignment: CDR1 MDHEN and CDR2 SYDVKM. The CDR3 is 17 amino acids. Trimming pared 6 bases from V and 0 bases from J, leaving 18 bases between. The CDR3 spells CASRPWGAEYSNQPQHF. The CDR3 nucleotides read TGTGCCAGCAGGCCGTGGGGGGCAGAATATAGCAATCAGCCCCAGCATTTT.

This clone appeared a few times. This chain uses TRBV11-3 with TRBJ1-1; a weak D match, TRBD1 (5 bases). V gave up 4 bases and J gave up 1 base, with 10 bases separating them. The CDR3 has 14 amino acids. Germline V gives CDR1 SGHNT, CDR2 YENEEA. The CDR3 loop is CASSYRGSNTEAFF. CDR3 DNA: TGTGCCAGCAGCTATCGGGGCTCGAACACTGAAGCTTTCTTT.

The V call is TRBV28, the J call TRBJ2-1, with 11 positions matching TRBD1. V trimming: 6 bases; J trimming: 3 bases; junction bases outside the gene matches: 7. In germline, CDR1 is MDHEN, CDR2 SYDVKM. The CDR3 contains 16 residues. CDR3 sequence reads: CASRAPGTGGYNEQFF. CDR3 nucleotides: TGTGCCAGCAGAGCACCCGGGACAGGGGGCTACAATGAGCAGTTCTTC.

The gene calls are TRBV6-1 and TRBJ2-1; TRBD1 agrees at 7 bases. Germline-derived CDR1 and CDR2 are MNHNS and SASEGT. The V segment lost 2 bases and the J segment 6 bases; nucleotides outside the gene matches: 19. The CDR3 contains 19 residues. The CDR3 coding sequence is TGTGCCAGCAGTGAATACTCCGGGTCCAGGGGGACCGTCGGCAATGAGCAGTTCTTC. It specifies CASSEYSGSRGTVGNEQFF.

The chain has TRBV6-5 and TRBJ1-1; D not resolved. Trimming left V 7 bases short and J 7 bases short, with 13 bases between. CDR1 is MNHEY and CDR2 is SVGAGI in the germline V gene. The CDR3 length is 12 residues. CDR3 protein: CASKKEVNEAFF. The CDR3 DNA reads TGTGCCAGCAAGAAGGAGGTAAATGAAGCTTTCTTT.

The chain is built from TRBV15 and TRBJ2-5; maybe TRBD2 (6 bases). The CDR3 consists of 13 residues. Trimming left V 5 bases short and J 8 bases short, with 15 bases between. Per the germline V gene, CDR1 is LNHNV and CDR2 is YYDKDF (reference sequence). The CDR3: CATSGTSGETQYF. The CDR3 bases are TGTGCCACCAGCGGGACCTCGGGGGAAACCCAGTACTTC.

The chain links TRBV4-3 to TRBJ2-3; 8 positions match TRBD1. CDR1 LGHNA and CDR2 YSLEER come from the germline V gene. V lost 3 bases and J lost 5; bases outside the gene matches: 4. This CDR3 has 14 amino acids. CDR3 bases: TGCGCCAGCAGCCACAGGGGGCATGGAGATACGCAGTATTTT. Translation: CASSHRGHGDTQYF.

The chain recombines TRBV5-1 with TRBJ1-1; 9 bases line up with TRBD1. Germline lookup yields CDR1 SGHRS and CDR2 YFSETQ. With V trimmed by 0 bases and J by 1 base, 1 base remained unmatched. This CDR3 comprises 15 residues. The CDR3 DNA follows: TGCGCCAGCAGCTTGGCGGGACAGGGGAACACTGAAGCTTTCTTT. This sequence encodes CASSLAGQGNTEAFF.

This clone was counted between two and nine times. This rearrangement joins TRBV4-1 to TRBJ2-1; TRBD1 matches 8 bases. The junction had 6 bases not matched to a gene; V was cut back by 0 bases and J by 2 bases. Germline V gene lookup returns CDR1 MGHRA and CDR2 YSYEKL. This CDR3 region has 17 residues. For the CDR3, the DNA is TGCGCCAGCAGCCAAGAGGCACGGACAGGGACCTACAATGAGCAGTTCTTC. Translating gives CASSQEARTGTYNEQFF.

The sample holds one count of this clone. V and J are TRBV3-1 (or the pseudogene TRBV3-2) and TRBJ2-7; no definite D call. The V end lost 4 bases, the J end lost 7 bases, and 17 bases lay between the germline ends. This CDR3 is built from 14 residues. Germline V gives CDR1 LGHDT, CDR2 YNNKEL (reference sequence). CDR3 sequence reads: CASSRRNGLGEQYF. DNA of the CDR3: TGTGCCAGCAGCCGACGAAACGGTCTCGGAGAGCAGTACTTC.

Only a few counts were recorded for this clone. The V and J genes are TRBV12-3 or TRBV12-4 and TRBJ1-4, with D tentatively TRBD1 (5 bases). The CDR3 consists of 12 residues. Deletions cut 4 bases from V and 7 bases from J, with 7 bases between. The CDR3 is CASSSDTEKLFF. Here the CDR3 DNA reads TGTGCCAGCAGTTCGGACACTGAAAAACTGTTTTTT.

The rearrangement uses TRBV28 and TRBJ1-5, with D possibly matching TRBD1 (5 bases). The ends were cut back, 3 bases at V and 3 bases at J, with 9 bases in the middle. CDR3 size: 14 residues. Per germline, CDR1 MDHEN and CDR2 SYDVKM. The chain's CDR3 is CASSFSRANQPQHF. In DNA form, the CDR3 reads TGTGCCAGCAGTTTTAGCAGGGCCAATCAGCCCCAGCATTTT. Based on the CDR3 plus reference TRBV28 and TRBJ1-5, the full variable domain is DVKVTQSSRYLVKRTGEKVFLECVQDMDHENMFWYRQDPGLGLRLIYFSYDVKMKEKGDIPEGYSVSREKKERFSLILESASTNQTSMYLCASSFSRANQPQHFGDGTRLSIL.

The chain combines TRBV15 with TRBJ2-7, with 12 bases fitting TRBD1. CDR3 length: 15 amino acids. V was clipped by 1 base and J by 7 bases; unmatched bases: 5. In germline, CDR1 is LNHNV, CDR2 YYDKDF (reference sequence). DNA of the CDR3: TGTGCCACCAGCAGAGCGGGACAGGGGGCGGAAGAGCAGTACTTC. Translating it yields CATSRAGQGAEEQYF.

The chain is built from TRBV7-6 and TRBJ2-7, with D possibly matching TRBD1 (5 bases). CDR1 and CDR2 (germline): SGHVS, FNYEAQ. CDR3 length: 13 amino acids. V was pared by 3 bases and J by 3 bases, with 9 bases between. CDR3 bases: TGTGCCAGCAGCTTTCGGCAGGGCTACGAGCAGTACTTC. Encoded protein: CASSFRQGYEQYF.

The chain carries TRBV19 and TRBJ2-5; unclear D gene. The CDR3 length is 15 residues. The V and J ends lost 4 bases and 1 base respectively, with 13 bases between them. CDR1 LNHDA and CDR2 SQIVND come from the germline V gene (reference sequence). In nucleotides, the CDR3 is TGTGCCAGTAGTACGAAGGATAGGATCCAAGAGACCCAGTACTTC. Its translation is CASSTKDRIQETQYF.

V is TRBV28 and J is TRBJ2-1, with D possibly matching TRBD2 (5 bases). V was trimmed by 5 bases and J by 7 bases, leaving 15 bases between them. This CDR3 contains 14 residues. Looked up from germline, CDR1 is MDHEN and CDR2 is SYDVKM. The CDR3 DNA follows: TGTGCCAGCAGTCCCCCCGGACTGATAAATGAGCAGTTCTTC. Its translation: CASSPPGLINEQFF.

The V and J genes are TRBV7-8 and TRBJ2-3; TRBD2 aligns across 8 bases. CDR3 length equals 18 residues. With V trimmed by 7 bases and J by 2 bases, 17 bases remained unmatched. Germline V gene lookup returns CDR1 SGHVS and CDR2 FQNEAQ. The CDR3, as DNA: TGTGCCAGCAAAAGGACCGAGGCTGCGGGAGGACTCACAGATACGCAGTATTTT. Protein: CASKRTEAAGGLTDTQYF.

The gene calls are TRBV5-5 and TRBJ2-1, with D maybe TRBD2 (7 bases). The germline V gene has CDR1 SGHKS and CDR2 YYEKEE (reference sequence). This CDR3 region has 15 residues. V was cut by 1 base and J by 9 bases, with 17 bases left in between. The chain's CDR3 is CASSLRGGDLPEQFF. In DNA form, the CDR3 reads TGTGCCAGCAGCTTGAGAGGGGGGGACCTCCCTGAGCAGTTCTTC.

This clone was seen just once. The chain employs TRBV9 and TRBJ2-1, with 8 bases lining up with TRBD2. The CDR3 is made up of 17 amino acids. The V and J ends lost 3 bases and 3 bases, in that order; junction bases with no gene match: 11. The germline V gene has CDR1 SGDLS and CDR2 YYNGEE. DNA of the CDR3: TGTGCCAGCAGCGCCCGGGCCGGGACTAGAGACTACAATGAGCAGTTCTTC. It codes for CASSARAGTRDYNEQFF.

The J gene is TRBJ1-6, the V gene TRBV2, with 8 positions matching TRBD1. Unmatched junction bases numbered 6, after V lost 7 bases and J lost 10 bases. The V gene's germline CDR1 is SNHLY and CDR2 FYNNEI. The CDR3 runs 13 residues. Here the CDR3 DNA reads TGTGCCAGCACTTGGACAGGGTGGTCACCCCTCCACTTT. This encodes CASTWTGWSPLHF.

The chain has TRBV19 and TRBJ2-2, with a weak D call TRBD1 (6 bases). This CDR3 is built from 13 residues. Deletions cut 6 bases from V and 5 bases from J, with 10 bases between. CDR1 LNHDA and CDR2 SQIVND come from the germline V gene (reference sequence). The CDR3 bases are TGTGCCAGTAGAGTAAGGGGGACCGGGGAGCTGTTTTTT. Amino acids: CASRVRGTGELFF.